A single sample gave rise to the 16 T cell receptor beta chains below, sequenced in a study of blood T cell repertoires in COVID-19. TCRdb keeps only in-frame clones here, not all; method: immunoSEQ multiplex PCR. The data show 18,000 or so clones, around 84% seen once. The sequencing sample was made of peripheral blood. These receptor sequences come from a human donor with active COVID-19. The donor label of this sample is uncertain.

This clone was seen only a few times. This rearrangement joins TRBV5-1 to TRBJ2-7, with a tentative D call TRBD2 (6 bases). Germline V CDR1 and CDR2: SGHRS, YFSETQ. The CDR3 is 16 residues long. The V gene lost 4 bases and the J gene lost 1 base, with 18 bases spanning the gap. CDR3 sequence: CASSAGPGSGSYEQYF. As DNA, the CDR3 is TGCGCCAGCAGCGCGGGGCCCGGGAGTGGGTCCTACGAGCAGTACTTC.

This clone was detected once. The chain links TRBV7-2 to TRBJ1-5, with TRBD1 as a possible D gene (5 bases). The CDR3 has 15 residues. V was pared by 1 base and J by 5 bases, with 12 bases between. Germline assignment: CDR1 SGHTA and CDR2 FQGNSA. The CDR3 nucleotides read TGTGCCAGCAGCTTAGGGACAAGTCCCTATCAGCCCCAGCATTTT. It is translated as CASSLGTSPYQPQHF.

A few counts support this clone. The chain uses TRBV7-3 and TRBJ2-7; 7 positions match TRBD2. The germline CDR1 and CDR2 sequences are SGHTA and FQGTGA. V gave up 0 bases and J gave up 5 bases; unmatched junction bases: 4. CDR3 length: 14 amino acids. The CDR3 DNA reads TGTGCCAGCAGCTTAACGCGGGAGAGCCACGAGCAGTACTTC. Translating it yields CASSLTRESHEQYF.

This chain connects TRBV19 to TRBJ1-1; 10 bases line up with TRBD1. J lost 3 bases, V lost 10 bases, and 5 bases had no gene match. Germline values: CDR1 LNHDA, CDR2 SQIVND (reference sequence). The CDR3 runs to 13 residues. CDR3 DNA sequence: TGTGCCACCTCGGGACAGGGGTACACTGAAGCTTTCTTT. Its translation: CATSGQGYTEAFF.

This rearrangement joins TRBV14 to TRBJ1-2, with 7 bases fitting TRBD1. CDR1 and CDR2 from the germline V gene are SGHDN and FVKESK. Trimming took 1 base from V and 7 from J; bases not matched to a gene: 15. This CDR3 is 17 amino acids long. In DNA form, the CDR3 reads TGTGCCAGCAGCCAAGTAGGGGGCTCCGGGACGGCGTTTGGCTACACCTTC. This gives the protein CASSQVGGSGTAFGYTF. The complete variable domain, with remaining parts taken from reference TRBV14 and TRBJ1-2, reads EAGVTQFPSHSVIEKGQTVTLRCDPISGHDNLYWYRRVMGKEIKFLLHFVKESKQDESGMPNNRFLAERTGGTYSTLKVQPAELEDSGVYFCASSQVGGSGTAFGYTFGSGTRLTVV.

DNA of the CDR3: TGTGCCAGCAGTTCCGGGACAGGGGGCTATGGCTACACCTTC. Translation gives CASSSGTGGYGYTF. The chain has TRBV28 and TRBJ1-2; 11 bases match TRBD1. Germline lookup yields CDR1 MDHEN and CDR2 SYDVKM. The junction had 2 bases not matched to a gene; V was cut back by 4 bases and J by 4 bases. CDR3 length: 14 amino acids.

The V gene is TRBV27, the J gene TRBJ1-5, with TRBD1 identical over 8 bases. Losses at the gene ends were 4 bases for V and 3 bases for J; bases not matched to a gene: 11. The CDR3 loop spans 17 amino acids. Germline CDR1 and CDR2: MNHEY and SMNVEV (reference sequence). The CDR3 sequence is CASSSLTGGWNNQPQHF. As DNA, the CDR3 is TGTGCCAGCAGTTCTTTAACAGGGGGTTGGAACAATCAGCCCCAGCATTTT.

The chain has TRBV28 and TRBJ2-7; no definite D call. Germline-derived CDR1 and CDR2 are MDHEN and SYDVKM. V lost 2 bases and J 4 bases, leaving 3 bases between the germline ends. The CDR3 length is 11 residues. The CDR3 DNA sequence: TGTGCCAGCAGTTTACAATACGAGCAGTACTTC. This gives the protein CASSLQYEQYF.

The CDR3 region has the DNA TGTGCCAGCAGCCCACTCTCCCGGGACAGAAACACCGGGGAGCTGTTTTTT. It translates to CASSPLSRDRNTGELFF. The chain recombines TRBV7-6 with TRBJ2-2, with 7 bases matching TRBD1. This CDR3 spans 17 amino acids. Germline V gene sequence: CDR1 SGHVS, CDR2 FNYEAQ. After removal of 5 bases from V and 2 bases from J, the junction contained 11 bases not matched to a gene.

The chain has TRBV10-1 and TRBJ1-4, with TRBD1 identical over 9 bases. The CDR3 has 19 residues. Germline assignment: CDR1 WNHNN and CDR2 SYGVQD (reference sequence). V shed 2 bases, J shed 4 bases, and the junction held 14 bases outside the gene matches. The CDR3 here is CASSEGTGIWSNGNEKLFF. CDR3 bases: TGCGCCAGCAGTGAGGGGACAGGGATCTGGAGCAACGGTAATGAAAAACTGTTTTTT.

This CDR3 reads CASSQRQGTDTQYF. Written as DNA, the CDR3 is TGCGCCAGCAGCCAACGACAGGGTACAGATACGCAGTATTTT. This sequence joins TRBV4-1 and TRBJ2-3, with TRBD1 identical over 7 bases. Germline values: CDR1 MGHRA, CDR2 YSYEKL. CDR3 length equals 14 residues. Trimming cost V 2 bases and J 3 bases; bases outside gene matches: 2.

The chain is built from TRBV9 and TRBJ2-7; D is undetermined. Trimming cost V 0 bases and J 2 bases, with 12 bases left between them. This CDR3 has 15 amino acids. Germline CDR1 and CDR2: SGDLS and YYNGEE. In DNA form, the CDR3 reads TGTGCCAGCAGCGTAGATCTGGGCCCCCCCTACGAGCAGTACTTC. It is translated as CASSVDLGPPYEQYF.

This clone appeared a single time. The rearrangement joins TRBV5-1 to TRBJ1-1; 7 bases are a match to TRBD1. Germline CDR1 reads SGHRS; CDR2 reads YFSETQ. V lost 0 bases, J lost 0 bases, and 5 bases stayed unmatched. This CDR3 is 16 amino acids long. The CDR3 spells CASSLGQGALNTEAFF. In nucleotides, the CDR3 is TGCGCCAGCAGCTTGGGACAGGGCGCTCTGAACACTGAAGCTTTCTTT.

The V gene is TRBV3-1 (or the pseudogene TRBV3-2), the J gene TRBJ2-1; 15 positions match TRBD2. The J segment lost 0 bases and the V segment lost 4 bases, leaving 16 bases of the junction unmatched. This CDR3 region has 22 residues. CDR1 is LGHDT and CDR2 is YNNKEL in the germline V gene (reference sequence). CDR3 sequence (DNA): TGTGCCAGCAGCCTAGAGATAGGCGGACTAGCGGGGGGGGCGAGCTCCTACAATGAGCAGTTCTTC. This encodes CASSLEIGGLAGGASSYNEQFF.

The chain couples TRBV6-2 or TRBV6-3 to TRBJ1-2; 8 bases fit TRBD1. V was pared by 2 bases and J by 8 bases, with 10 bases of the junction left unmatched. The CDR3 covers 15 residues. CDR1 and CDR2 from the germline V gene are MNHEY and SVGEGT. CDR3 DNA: TGTGCCAGCAGTTACCGACAGGGGACCTTAGGCGGCTACACCTTC. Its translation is CASSYRQGTLGGYTF.

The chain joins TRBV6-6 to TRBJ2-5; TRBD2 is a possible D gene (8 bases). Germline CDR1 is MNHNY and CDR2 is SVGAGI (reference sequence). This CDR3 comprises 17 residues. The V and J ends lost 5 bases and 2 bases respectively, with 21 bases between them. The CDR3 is CASSPLLGRGQQETQYF. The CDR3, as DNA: TGTGCCAGCAGTCCACTACTCGGGAGGGGGCAACAAGAGACCCAGTACTTC.